The 26 T cell receptor beta chains below come from one sample, sequenced in a study of control samples from healthy donors and cancer patients. Here immunoSEQ multiplex PCR was the method, and the copy in TCRdb shows in-frame clones only, minus some. The sample holds roughly 130,000 clones, around nine tenths seen once. The material sequenced was blood. The receptors stem from a man under 40 in good health.

The chain carries TRBV15 and TRBJ2-1; D perhaps matches TRBD2 (6 bases). Per germline, CDR1 LNHNV and CDR2 YYDKDF (reference sequence). There are 16 residues in the CDR3. The germline V and J ends were trimmed by 0 bases and 7 bases, with 16 bases remaining between them. The CDR3 loop is CATSREGERERNEQFF. The CDR3 DNA follows: TGTGCCACCAGCAGAGAGGGGGAACGGGAGCGGAATGAGCAGTTCTTC.

As for this clone: Other DNA sequences in the sample encode the same CDR3. The chain joins TRBV7-6 to TRBJ2-2; D possibly matches TRBD1 or TRBD2 (5 bases each). The CDR3 contains 18 residues. Germline values: CDR1 SGHVS, CDR2 FNYEAQ. V was clipped by 1 base and J by 0 bases, with 15 bases between them. CDR3 coding DNA: TGTGCCAGCAGCTTAGAAGGGGCGGGCGCCGCGAACACCGGGGAGCTGTTTTTT. It yields the protein CASSLEGAGAANTGELFF.

The CDR3 nucleotides read TGTGCCAGCAGCTCCGGGATGAACACTGAAGCTTTCTTT. This sequence encodes CASSSGMNTEAFF. V usage is TRBV28 and J usage is TRBJ1-1; no firm D call. Germline lookup yields CDR1 MDHEN and CDR2 SYDVKM. The V and J ends lost 6 bases and 0 bases respectively, with 8 bases between them. The length of the CDR3 is 13 residues. Complete variable domain (other parts from reference TRBV28 and TRBJ1-1): DVKVTQSSRYLVKRTGEKVFLECVQDMDHENMFWYRQDPGLGLRLIYFSYDVKMKEKGDIPEGYSVSREKKERFSLILESASTNQTSMYLCASSSGMNTEAFFGQGTRLTVV.

The chain combines TRBV10-2 with TRBJ2-2; 10 nucleotides align to TRBD1. After removal of 4 bases from V and 6 bases from J, the junction contained 11 bases not matched to a gene. CDR1 is WSHSY, CDR2 SAAADI, per germline. The CDR3 totals 17 residues. The chain's CDR3 is CASSVAKGTGAAGELFF. CDR3 DNA sequence: TGCGCCAGCAGTGTCGCAAAAGGGACAGGGGCTGCCGGGGAGCTGTTTTTT.

This clone was seen once. The chain carries TRBV19 and TRBJ2-3, with unresolved D. Deletions cut 6 bases from V and 0 bases from J, with 7 bases between. The V gene's germline CDR1 is LNHDA and CDR2 SQIVND (reference sequence). The CDR3 has 13 residues. In nucleotides, the CDR3 is TGTGCCAGTAGGATAACTAGCACAGATACGCAGTATTTT. Its translation is CASRITSTDTQYF.

This clone was seen once. This chain links TRBV6-1 with TRBJ2-2, with 13 positions matching TRBD2. Germline V lookup: CDR1 MNHNS, CDR2 SASEGT. CDR3 length equals 19 residues. The V segment lost 2 bases and the J segment 2 bases; nucleotides outside the gene matches: 8. CDR3 residues: CASSERWGTSGKNTGELFF. DNA of the CDR3: TGTGCCAGCAGTGAACGGTGGGGGACTAGCGGGAAAAACACCGGGGAGCTGTTTTTT.

CDR3 in DNA: TGTGCCAGCAGCAATCGGGCGGGCGGCAGGGGCCGCGCTGGGGCCAACGTCCTGACTTTC. Protein sequence: CASSNRAGGRGRAGANVLTF. The chain has TRBV21-1 and TRBJ2-6; the listed D gene, TRBD1, was not tested against the DNA. TRBV21-1 is shown as a pseudogene. The CDR3 spans 20 residues.

This clone was detected once. The CDR3 protein is CASSPPWGLGEKLFF. The DNA of the CDR3 is TGTGCCAGCAGCCCTCCGTGGGGGCTTGGAGAAAAACTGTTTTTT. The chain recombines TRBV4-2 with TRBJ1-4, with D possibly TRBD1 on 6 matching bases. The CDR3 contains 15 residues. The V gene lost 4 bases and the J gene lost 8 bases, with 17 bases spanning the gap. Germline V gene lookup returns CDR1 LGHNA and CDR2 YNFKEQ.

The V gene is TRBV28, the J gene TRBJ1-1, with TRBD1 as a possible D gene (6 bases). Per germline, CDR1 MDHEN and CDR2 SYDVKM. The germline V and J ends were trimmed by 2 bases and 5 bases, with 15 bases remaining between them. The CDR3 is 15 amino acids. The CDR3 DNA is TGTGCCAGCAGTTTAGCCCAAGTAGGGGGTACTGAAGCTTTCTTT. Its protein is CASSLAQVGGTEAFF.

The chain uses TRBV7-2 and TRBJ1-6, with no clear D. The CDR3 is 15 residues long. Trimming removed 5 bases from V and 3 bases from J, with 11 bases in between. Germline lookup yields CDR1 SGHTA and CDR2 FQGNSA. The CDR3 DNA reads as TGTGCCAGCAGCGGCGGGTTCCGCTATAATTCACCCCTCCACTTT. This sequence encodes CASSGGFRYNSPLHF. Looking up the rest from reference TRBV7-2 and TRBJ1-6 gives the full variable domain: GAGVSQSPSNKVTEKGKDVELRCDPISGHTALYWYRQSLGQGLEFLIYFQGNSAPDKSGLPSDRFSAERTGGSVSTLTIQRTQQEDSAVYLCASSGGFRYNSPLHFGNGTRLTVT.

This clone was recorded only once. The CDR3 nucleotides read TGTGCCAGCTCACTTCGGTCAGGACTGCGATCGAACATTCAGTACTTC. Protein: CASSLRSGLRSNIQYF. V and J are TRBV18 and TRBJ2-4; a possible D gene is TRBD2 (5 bases). V gave up 4 bases and J gave up 7 bases, with 20 bases separating them. This CDR3 has 16 residues. Looked up from germline, CDR1 is KGHSH and CDR2 is LQKENI.

The chain is built from TRBV10-3 and TRBJ2-5, with 11 bases matching TRBD2. CDR1 is ENHRY and CDR2 is SYGVKD in the germline V gene. The CDR3 runs to 17 residues. The V and J ends lost 1 base and 0 bases, in that order; junction bases with no gene match: 4. The CDR3 sequence: CAISEYRTSGYQETQYF. The CDR3 coding sequence is TGTGCCATCAGTGAGTACCGGACTAGCGGGTACCAAGAGACCCAGTACTTC.

The CDR3 DNA reads as TGTGCCAGCAGTTTCTTGCAGGCCTTAGGGACTGAAGCTTTCTTT. This translates into CASSFLQALGTEAFF. V and J are TRBV28 and TRBJ1-1, with D unresolved. V was clipped by 3 bases and J by 5 bases, with 16 bases between them. Germline CDR1 reads MDHEN; CDR2 reads SYDVKM. This CDR3 is built from 15 residues.

The J gene is TRBJ2-3, the V gene TRBV6-4; D is uncertain. Germline CDR1 reads MRHNA; CDR2 reads SNTAGT. The CDR3 is 16 residues long. V lost 0 bases, J lost 5 bases, and 15 bases lay in between. DNA of the CDR3: TGTGCCAGCAGTGACTCGGAAAACTTCAGTCTAGATACGCAGTATTTT. This codes for CASSDSENFSLDTQYF.

Worth noting for this clone: One junction end does not reproduce the germline sequence, and a read error may be involved. This rearrangement joins TRBV6-2 or TRBV6-3 to TRBJ2-7, with TRBD2 as a possible D gene (6 bases). The CDR3 contains 18 residues. In germline, CDR1 is MNHEY, CDR2 SVGEGT. The CDR3 protein is CAGSGPGRTPWEAYEQYF. The CDR3 DNA follows: TGTGCCGGCAGTGGACCGGGACGGACCCCCTGGGAGGCCTACGAGCAGTACTTC.

The chain is built from TRBV5-4 and TRBJ1-2, with 9 nucleotides matching TRBD1. Per the germline V gene, CDR1 is SGHNT and CDR2 is YYREEE (reference sequence). V shed 4 bases and J 4 bases; nucleotides not matched to a gene: 11. The CDR3 is 16 amino acids. Here the CDR3 reads CASSHDRDRDPYGYTF. The CDR3 region has the DNA TGTGCCAGCAGCCACGACCGGGACAGGGATCCCTATGGCTACACCTTC.

V is TRBV28 and J is TRBJ2-1; 11 bases map to TRBD1. Germline trimming cut 8 bases from V and 4 bases from J; bases unmatched to any gene: 13. Germline CDR1 and CDR2: MDHEN and SYDVKM. The CDR3 has 17 amino acids. This chain's CDR3 is CASGQGARGEIYNEQFF. CDR3 sequence (DNA): TGTGCCAGCGGACAGGGGGCGCGGGGGGAAATATACAATGAGCAGTTCTTC.

The V call is TRBV7-8, the J call TRBJ2-1; 9 bases map to TRBD1. V was pared by 6 bases and J by 3 bases, with 12 bases of the junction left unmatched. Germline assignment: CDR1 SGHVS and CDR2 FQNEAQ. There are 17 residues in the CDR3. The chain's CDR3 is CASSLSVWDRDYNEQFF. The CDR3 bases are TGTGCCAGCAGTTTAAGCGTCTGGGACAGGGACTACAATGAGCAGTTCTTC.

CDR3 bases: TGTGCCAGCAGCTTAATTTCCTCCTACGAGCAGTACTTC. Amino acids: CASSLISSYEQYF. This rearrangement joins TRBV7-2 to TRBJ2-7; unclear D gene. V lost 2 bases to trimming and J lost 0 bases, with 5 bases between them. The CDR3 covers 13 residues. The germline gives CDR1 SGHTA, CDR2 FQGNSA. Combining the CDR3 with reference TRBV7-2 and TRBJ2-7 gives the whole variable domain GAGVSQSPSNKVTEKGKDVELRCDPISGHTALYWYRQSLGQGLEFLIYFQGNSAPDKSGLPSDRFSAERTGGSVSTLTIQRTQQEDSAVYLCASSLISSYEQYFGPGTRLTVT.

Only one count was recorded for this clone. CDR3 residues: CASSPLPGRGGTEAFF. CDR3 nucleotides: TGTGCCAGCTCACCTCTTCCTGGGAGGGGAGGGACTGAAGCTTTCTTT. The rearrangement joins TRBV18 to TRBJ1-1; tentative D call: TRBD1 (5 bases). Germline values: CDR1 KGHSH, CDR2 LQKENI. V gave up 3 bases and J gave up 5 bases, with 19 bases separating them. The length of the CDR3 is 16 residues.

The chain carries TRBV19 and TRBJ1-5, with 11 bases matching TRBD1. CDR1 is LNHDA, CDR2 SQIVND, per germline (reference sequence). This CDR3 region has 16 residues. Losses at the gene ends were 3 bases for V and 2 bases for J; bases not matched to a gene: 3. The CDR3 is CASSMDRGPRNQPQHF. The CDR3 region has the DNA TGTGCCAGTAGTATGGACAGGGGGCCTCGCAATCAGCCCCAGCATTTT.

Concerning this clone: Germline and junction disagree at one end, which may indicate a read error. V usage is TRBV28 and J usage is TRBJ1-5; D unresolved. The CDR3 runs 14 residues. CDR1 is MDHEN and CDR2 is SYDVKM in the germline V gene. CDR3 nucleotides: TGTGCCAGCAGTTCCGTAGCGGGTAATCAGTCCCAGCATTTT. Translating it yields CASSSVAGNQSQHF.

The chain couples TRBV4-2 to TRBJ2-5; D possibly corresponds to TRBD1 (5 bases). Germline V CDR1 and CDR2: LGHNA, YNFKEQ. This CDR3 contains 14 residues. Trimming pared 0 bases from V and 5 bases from J, leaving 10 bases between. Here the CDR3 reads CASSQDQGRETQYF. CDR3 bases: TGTGCCAGCAGCCAAGATCAGGGCCGGGAGACCCAGTACTTC.

This chain connects TRBV19 to TRBJ1-5; perhaps TRBD1 as D (6 bases). Germline V lookup: CDR1 LNHDA, CDR2 SQIVND (reference sequence). V was trimmed by 3 bases and J by 6 bases, leaving 18 bases between them. The CDR3 length is 16 residues. In DNA form, the CDR3 reads TGTGCCAGTAGTATTTATAACAGGGCGCGGCGTCAGCCCCAGCATTTT. Translation: CASSIYNRARRQPQHF.

The genes are TRBV28 and TRBJ1-2; D may be TRBD1 (5 bases). CDR1 and CDR2 from the germline V gene are MDHEN and SYDVKM. This CDR3 spans 12 amino acids. Trimming left V 6 bases short and J 7 bases short, with 12 bases between. The CDR3 DNA is TGTGCCAGCAGACTTCCTGGGGGTGGCTACACCTTC. Translation gives CASRLPGGGYTF.

This clone was seen a single time. The J gene is TRBJ2-7, the V gene TRBV18; no clear D. CDR1 is KGHSH and CDR2 is LQKENI in the germline V gene. This CDR3 comprises 13 residues. V dropped 1 base and J dropped 1 base, with 5 bases sitting between them. The CDR3 sequence: CASSPLGSYEQYF. The CDR3 coding sequence is TGTGCCAGCTCACCACTAGGGTCCTACGAGCAGTACTTC.